The 28 T cell receptor beta chains given below trace back to one sample, sequenced in a study of blood T cells in healthy people across ages. A sample-barcoded 5' primer and a J-beta primer mix were used in a second PCR of about 7 to 12 cycles. TCRdb fed the 5' RACE reads into MiXCR, producing one record per CDR3 protein. The table records fewer than 2,000,000 distinct CDR3 sequences, approximately 40% of them present only once. Sequencing input: blood. Receptors were obtained from a human donor in good health.

The J gene is TRBJ2-7, the V gene TRBV18; D not resolved. The germline gives CDR1 KGHSH, CDR2 LQKENI. Trimming cost V 1 base and J 2 bases, with 6 bases left between them. CDR3 length: 13 residues. The CDR3 bases are TGTGCCAGCTCACCACGTTCTGCCTACGAGCAGTACTTC. As protein: CASSPRSAYEQYF.

A few counts support this clonotype. The chain uses TRBV10-3 and TRBJ2-1, with 8 bases identical to TRBD1. This CDR3 is 15 amino acids long. Looked up from germline, CDR1 is ENHRY and CDR2 is SYGVKD. The ends lost 6 bases at V and 3 bases at J; junction bases unmatched: 7. The CDR3 spells CAIRATGESYNEQFF. As DNA, the CDR3 is TGTGCCATCAGGGCGACAGGGGAGAGCTACAATGAGCAGTTCTTC.

The V gene is TRBV20-1, the J gene TRBJ2-7; D is unresolved. V lost 7 bases, J lost 6 bases, and 13 bases lay in between. The CDR3 contains 11 residues. The germline CDR1 and CDR2 sequences are DFQATT and SNEGSKA (reference sequence). This CDR3 reads CSGAAGSEQYF. CDR3 DNA: TGCAGTGGCGCTGCTGGAAGCGAGCAGTACTTC.

This rearrangement joins TRBV7-3 to TRBJ2-5, with D perhaps matching TRBD2 (6 bases). The germline CDR1 and CDR2 sequences are SGHTA and FQGTGA. The V end was cut by 4 bases, the J end by 5 bases, with 17 bases between. This CDR3 region has 15 residues. CDR3 region: CASSSMGSSDETQYF. CDR3 sequence (DNA): TGTGCCAGCAGCTCAATGGGGTCTAGCGATGAGACCCAGTACTTC.

The chain links TRBV29-1 to TRBJ1-2; the D is unclear. The germline gives CDR1 SQVTM, CDR2 ANQGSEA. The germline V and J ends were trimmed by 4 bases and 8 bases, with 11 bases remaining between them. This CDR3 has 11 residues. In DNA, the CDR3 is TGCAGCGTTGGGGAAGAGGGCGGCTACACCTTC. Residues: CSVGEEGGYTF.

This clonotype was counted only a few times. J is TRBJ1-2 and V is TRBV12-3 or TRBV12-4, with unresolved D. The V and J ends lost 3 bases and 8 bases respectively, with 13 bases between them. This CDR3 is 13 amino acids long. Written as DNA, the CDR3 is TGTGCCAGCAGTTTCGTACGGTGGGGAGGCTACACCTTC. This sequence encodes CASSFVRWGGYTF.

This clonotype was counted between two and nine times. This chain uses TRBV15 with TRBJ2-7; 7 nucleotides match TRBD1. V lost 0 bases to trimming and J lost 3 bases; unmatched junction nucleotides: 8. This CDR3 spans 16 amino acids. From germline, CDR1 is LNHNV and CDR2 YYDKDF (reference sequence). The CDR3 loop is CATSRDPGQRYYEQYF. The DNA for the CDR3 is TGTGCCACCAGCAGAGACCCGGGACAGAGATACTACGAGCAGTACTTC.

The sample holds a few counts of this clonotype. The rearrangement links TRBV11-1 to TRBJ2-3; D not resolved. The CDR3 has 15 amino acids. The ends were cut back, 1 base at V and 4 bases at J, with 12 bases in the middle. Germline CDR1 SGHAT, CDR2 FQDESV (reference sequence). In DNA form, the CDR3 reads TGTGCCAGCAGCTTAGGAGATGGGTTTGCAGATACGCAGTATTTT. This sequence encodes CASSLGDGFADTQYF.

The CDR3 coding sequence is TGCAGTGCGGATAGGGAAACCTCCTACGAGCAGTACTTC. This gives the protein CSADRETSYEQYF. The chain has TRBV20-1 and TRBJ2-7; D is unclear. This CDR3 spans 13 amino acids. Trimming stripped 6 bases from V and 0 bases from J, with 12 bases between. Germline values: CDR1 DFQATT, CDR2 SNEGSKA (reference sequence).

The chain joins TRBV18 to TRBJ2-7; D is uncertain. Per germline, CDR1 KGHSH and CDR2 LQKENI. This CDR3 is 13 amino acids long. V was cut by 1 base and J by 3 bases, with 7 bases left in between. The CDR3 sequence is CASSPQGYYEQYF. The DNA for the CDR3 is TGTGCCAGCTCACCACAGGGCTACTACGAGCAGTACTTC.

This clonotype has more than one count but fewer than ten. This chain links TRBV20-1 with TRBJ1-5; 7 bases are a match to TRBD1. From germline, CDR1 is DFQATT and CDR2 SNEGSKA (reference sequence). The CDR3 extends over 13 amino acids. With V trimmed by 6 bases and J by 5 bases, 7 bases remained unmatched. The CDR3 coding sequence is TGCAGTGCAAGGGGACAGAACTATCAGCCCCAGCATTTT. Translating it yields CSARGQNYQPQHF.

The chain combines TRBV5-1 with TRBJ2-4, with D possibly being TRBD1 (6 bases). The better agreement between TRBJ2-7 and the DNA end casts doubt on the J call. The CDR3 runs 17 residues. CDR1 and CDR2 from the germline V gene are SGHRS and YFSETQ. The CDR3 region has the DNA TGCGCCAGCAGCTTGGATTCCAGGGGTCCTTTCTCCTACGAGCAGTACTTC. It yields the protein CASSLDSRGPFSYEQYF.

This clonotype has a handful of counts. The chain links TRBV6-5 to TRBJ1-1; D is unclear. The CDR3 runs 14 residues. V dropped 2 bases and J dropped 5 bases, with 12 bases sitting between them. Germline V gene data show CDR1 as MNHEY and CDR2 as SVGAGI. This chain's CDR3 is CASSYLSGGTEAFF. CDR3 nucleotide sequence: TGTGCCAGCAGTTACCTCTCGGGTGGGACTGAAGCTTTCTTT.

As for this clonotype: One end of the junction does not line up with germline, which may come from a read error. This chain uses TRBV6-2 or TRBV6-3 with TRBJ2-6, with D tentatively TRBD1 (5 bases). The germline V gene encodes CDR1 MNHEY and CDR2 SVGEGT. This CDR3 comprises 14 residues. The CDR3 nucleotides are TGTGCCTGCAGTTACAACTCTGGGGCCAACGTCCGGACTTTC. Protein: CACSYNSGANVRTF.

On this clonotype itself: An end of the junction does not agree with germline; a read error may underlie this. DNA of the CDR3: TGTGCCACCGTCAATATAATAGGGACAGGGACACACAATGTGCAGTTCTTC. Amino acids: CATVNIIGTGTHNVQFF. The V and J genes are TRBV10-3 and TRBJ2-1; 9 nucleotides line up with TRBD1. The CDR3 sequence is 17 residues long. The germline V gene encodes CDR1 ENHRY and CDR2 SYGVKD.

This clonotype was seen a few times. V and J are TRBV6-6 and TRBJ2-1, with 7 bases that match TRBD2. From germline, CDR1 is MNHNY and CDR2 SVGAGI (reference sequence). The CDR3 contains 13 residues. CDR3 DNA sequence: TGTGCGTCCAGTTACTCATGGGGGGGTGAGCAGTTCTTC. As protein: CASSYSWGGEQFF.

This clonotype was observed a handful of times. This chain links TRBV28 with TRBJ2-7, with a tentative D call TRBD1 (6 bases). V gave up 7 bases and J gave up 3 bases, with 22 bases separating them. Germline loops: CDR1 MDHEN, CDR2 SYDVKM. The CDR3 spans 16 residues. CDR3 sequence (DNA): TGTGCCAGCAATACCCCATGGACAGAGGGGGACTACGAGCAGTACTTC. It translates to CASNTPWTEGDYEQYF.

The sample holds one count of this clonotype. The chain joins TRBV6-5 to TRBJ2-1, with D possibly matching TRBD1 (6 bases). The V gene's germline CDR1 is MNHEY and CDR2 SVGAGI. With 0 bases removed from V and 5 bases from J, the gap between germline ends came to 11 bases. This CDR3 spans 15 amino acids. The CDR3 protein is CASSYSRGKNNEQFF. The CDR3 DNA reads as TGTGCCAGCAGTTACTCCAGGGGTAAAAACAATGAGCAGTTCTTC.

V gene TRBV10-3 combines with J gene TRBJ2-6; 8 positions match TRBD1. Germline V CDR1 and CDR2: ENHRY, SYGVKD. This CDR3 has 18 amino acids. J lost 2 bases, V lost 4 bases, and 10 bases had no gene match. The CDR3 DNA follows: TGTGCCATCAGTGGAGACAGGGGCGACCCTACTGGGGCCAACGTCCTGACTTTC. Translation: CAISGDRGDPTGANVLTF.

The genes are TRBV3-1 and TRBJ2-1; 12 positions match TRBD2. The CDR3 extends over 15 amino acids. Germline V gives CDR1 LGHDT, CDR2 YNNKEL (reference sequence). Unmatched junction bases numbered 10, after V lost 8 bases and J lost 8 bases. The CDR3 sequence: CASQVGLAGLYEQFF. In DNA form, the CDR3 reads TGTGCCAGCCAAGTCGGACTAGCGGGGTTGTATGAGCAGTTCTTC.

V is TRBV9 and J is TRBJ1-1, with 8 bases fitting TRBD1. V shed 4 bases, J shed 10 bases, and the junction held 6 bases outside the gene matches. Germline V lookup: CDR1 SGDLS, CDR2 YYNGEE. The CDR3 totals 12 residues. The CDR3 nucleotides are TGTGCCAGCAGCTCGGCGACAGGGGCAGCTTTCTTT. This codes for CASSSATGAAFF.

V and J are TRBV4-1 and TRBJ2-1; 12 nucleotides align to TRBD2. The germline CDR1 and CDR2 sequences are MGHRA and YSYEKL. This CDR3 is 17 amino acids long. The junction had 9 bases not matched to a gene; V was cut back by 3 bases and J by 6 bases. The CDR3 here is CASSHPSGGAILNEQFF. CDR3 bases: TGCGCCAGCAGCCATCCTAGCGGGGGGGCAATTCTCAATGAGCAGTTCTTC.

The chain couples TRBV5-1 to TRBJ2-1; 8 bases align to TRBD1. The J call may be mistaken, given a closer DNA end match to TRBJ2-7. The germline CDR1 and CDR2 sequences are SGHRS and YFSETQ. The CDR3 length is 17 residues. This chain's CDR3 is CASSPLFQGATYNEQYF. The DNA for the CDR3 is TGCGCCAGCAGCCCCCTATTCCAGGGGGCAACCTACAATGAGCAGTACTTC.

This clonotype was seen a few times. The chain joins TRBV4-3 to TRBJ2-4; 8 bases map to TRBD2. Gene TRBJ2-7 matches the end of the DNA better, so the J call may be wrong. CDR1 and CDR2 (germline): LGHNA, YSLEER. The CDR3 is made up of 15 amino acids. CDR3 coding DNA: TGCGCCAGCAGCCAAGAAACTAGCGGACCCTACGAGCAGTACTTC. It encodes CASSQETSGPYEQYF.

The chain is built from TRBV7-2 and TRBJ1-1, with D hard to call. The CDR3 is 15 amino acids. Germline CDR1 SGHTA, CDR2 FQGNSA. V lost 1 base and J 0 bases, leaving 9 bases between the germline ends. The CDR3 region is CASSLGQIMNTEAFF. In DNA, the CDR3 is TGTGCCAGCAGCTTAGGGCAAATAATGAACACTGAAGCTTTCTTT.

The chain joins TRBV12-3 or TRBV12-4 to TRBJ2-5; 9 bases are a match to TRBD2. V shed 2 bases, J shed 4 bases, and the junction held 5 bases outside the gene matches. This CDR3 has 15 amino acids. The CDR3 nucleotides are TGTGCCAGCAGTTTACTTGGTAGCGGGGGAGAGACCCAGTACTTC. Protein sequence: CASSLLGSGGETQYF.

V gene TRBV9 combines with J gene TRBJ2-5, with 8 bases that match TRBD1. V shed 3 bases, J shed 4 bases, and the junction held 5 bases outside the gene matches. Germline CDR1 and CDR2: SGDLS and YYNGEE. This CDR3 has 14 amino acids. The CDR3 coding sequence is TGTGCCAGCAGCGCAATTGGACAGGGAGAGACCCAGTACTTC. This encodes CASSAIGQGETQYF.

The J gene is TRBJ1-2, the V gene TRBV7-2, with D uncertain. V lost 3 bases and J 0 bases, leaving 5 bases between the germline ends. The germline V gene has CDR1 SGHTA and CDR2 FQGNSA. The CDR3 extends over 13 amino acids. The CDR3 reads CASSLMTNYGYTF. Written as DNA, the CDR3 is TGTGCCAGCAGCTTGATGACTAACTATGGCTACACCTTC.